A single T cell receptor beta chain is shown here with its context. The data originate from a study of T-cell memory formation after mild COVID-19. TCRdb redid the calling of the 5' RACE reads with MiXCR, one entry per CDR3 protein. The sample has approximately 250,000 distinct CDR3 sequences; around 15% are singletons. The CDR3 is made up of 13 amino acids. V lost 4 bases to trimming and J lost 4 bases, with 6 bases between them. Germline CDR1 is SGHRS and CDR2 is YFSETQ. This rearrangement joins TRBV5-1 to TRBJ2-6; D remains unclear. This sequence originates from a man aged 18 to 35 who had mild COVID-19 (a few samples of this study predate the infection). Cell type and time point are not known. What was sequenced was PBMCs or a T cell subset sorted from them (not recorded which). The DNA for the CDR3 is TGCGCCAGCAGCATGACAGGGGCCAACGTCCTGACTTTC. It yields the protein CASSMTGANVLTF. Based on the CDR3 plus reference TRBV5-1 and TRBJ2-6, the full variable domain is KAGVTQTPRYLIKTRGQQVTLSCSPISGHRSVSWYQQTPGQGLQFLFEYFSETQRNKGNFPGRFSGRQFSNSRSEMNVSTLELGDSALYLCASSMTGANVLTFGAGSRLTVL.